This entry concerns a single T cell receptor beta chain. This sample is part of a study of blood T cell repertoires in COVID-19. The V gene end was trimmed by 6 bases and the J gene end by 3 bases; junction bases not matched to a gene: 4. Germline CDR1 is SNHLY and CDR2 is FYNNEI. CDR3 size: 14 residues. Only in-frame clones appear in the TCRdb table, and some are missing; sequencing was by immunoSEQ multiplex PCR. The sample records over 250,000 clones, about 89% being singletons. This clonotype was obtained from a woman aged 25 to 45 who had recovered from COVID-19. The chain has TRBV2 and TRBJ1-4; TRBD1 agrees at 7 bases. Sequenced input: PBMCs or T cells enriched from blood (not recorded which). CDR3 in DNA: TGTGCCAGCAGCAGGGGGTTAGCTAATGAAAAACTGTTTTTT. Amino acid sequence: CASSRGLANEKLFF.